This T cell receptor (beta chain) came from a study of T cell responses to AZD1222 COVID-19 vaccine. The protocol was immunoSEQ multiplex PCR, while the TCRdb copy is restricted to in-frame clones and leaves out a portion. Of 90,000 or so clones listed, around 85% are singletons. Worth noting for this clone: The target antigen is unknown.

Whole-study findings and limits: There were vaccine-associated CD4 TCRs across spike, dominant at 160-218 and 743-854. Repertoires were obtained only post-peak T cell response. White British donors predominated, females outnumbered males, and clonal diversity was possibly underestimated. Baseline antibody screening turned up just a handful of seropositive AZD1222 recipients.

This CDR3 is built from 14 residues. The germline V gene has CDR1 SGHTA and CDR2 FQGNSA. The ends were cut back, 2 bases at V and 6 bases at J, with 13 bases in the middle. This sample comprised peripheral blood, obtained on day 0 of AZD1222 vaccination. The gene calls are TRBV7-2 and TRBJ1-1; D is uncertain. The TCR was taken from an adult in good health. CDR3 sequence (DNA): TGTGCCAGCAGCTTATACCCCGGACTGGCTGAAGCTTTCTTT. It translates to CASSLYPGLAEAFF.